The entry that follows covers one T cell receptor (beta chain) sequence. The target antigen is unknown. V trimming: 6 bases; J trimming: 1 base; junction bases outside the gene matches: 3. The CDR3 sequence is 15 residues long. Germline V gene data show CDR1 as LNHDA and CDR2 as SQIVND (reference sequence). The data were produced by immunoSEQ multiplex PCR, yet TCRdb's version contains in-frame clones alone and is incomplete. Among fewer than 150,000 clones, over 90% were seen once, and the ten largest hold more than 0.7%. This sample is part of a study of T cell responses to AZD1222 COVID-19 vaccine. Whole-study findings and limits: No repertoire was sampled before or during the peak T cell response, only after it. Recipients of two AZD1222 doses showed rising Spike-specific TCR breadth and depth. White British ancestry dominated among donors, who included more females, and clonal diversity was possibly underestimated.

This clonotype was sampled from an adult in good health. This sequence joins TRBV19 and TRBJ2-2, with 9 bases matching TRBD1. Sequenced material: peripheral blood, taken on day 0 of AZD1222 vaccination. DNA for the CDR3: TGTGCCAGTAGAACGGGACAGGGGAACACCGGGGAGCTGTTTTTT. Translated, it gives CASRTGQGNTGELFF.